This T cell receptor beta chain was sequenced in a study of response to subunit inactivated influenza vaccine. Study-level findings and limits: Only a handful of new T cells, the authors suggested, are recruited with each seasonal influenza vaccination.

Comments on this clonotype: Its antigen is unknown.

TCRdb analysed the RT-PCR reads with MiXCR anew, one entry per CDR3 protein. The sample lists 800,000 to 1,000,000 distinct CDR3 sequences, 21% occurring once. Trimming removed 2 bases from V and 3 bases from J, with 11 bases in between. CDR1 is MNHEY, CDR2 SVGAGI, per germline. CDR3 length equals 14 residues. The sequences come from PBMCs from blood, collected about 5 days after vaccination. The clonotype was recovered from a man aged 50-59 years who received an inactivated influenza vaccine. The chain carries TRBV6-5 and TRBJ2-7; D remains ambiguous. The CDR3 reads CASSYLSGFYEQYF. The CDR3, as DNA: TGTGCCAGCAGTTACCTCTCAGGATTCTACGAGCAGTACTTC.